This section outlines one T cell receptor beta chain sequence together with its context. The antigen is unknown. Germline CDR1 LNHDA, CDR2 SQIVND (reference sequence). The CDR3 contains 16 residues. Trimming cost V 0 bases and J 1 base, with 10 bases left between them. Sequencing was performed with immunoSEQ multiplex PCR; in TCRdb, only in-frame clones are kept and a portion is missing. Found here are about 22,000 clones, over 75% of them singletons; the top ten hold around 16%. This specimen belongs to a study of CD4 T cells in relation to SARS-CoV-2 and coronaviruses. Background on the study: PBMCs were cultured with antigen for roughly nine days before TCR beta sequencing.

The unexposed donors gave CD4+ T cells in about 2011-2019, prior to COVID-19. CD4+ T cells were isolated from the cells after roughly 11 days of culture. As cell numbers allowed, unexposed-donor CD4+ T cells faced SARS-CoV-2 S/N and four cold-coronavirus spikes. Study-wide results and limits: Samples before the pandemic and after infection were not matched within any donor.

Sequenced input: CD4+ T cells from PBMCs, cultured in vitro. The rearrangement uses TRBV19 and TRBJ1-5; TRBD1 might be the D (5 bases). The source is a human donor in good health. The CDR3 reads CASSIEGGGSNQPQHF. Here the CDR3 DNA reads TGTGCCAGTAGTATAGAGGGGGGAGGGAGCAATCAGCCCCAGCATTTT.